These 25 T cell receptor beta chains came from one sample sequenced in a study of T cells in lung cancer brain metastases. The method was immunoSEQ multiplex PCR; TCRdb's version includes in-frame clones alone and lacks a portion of them. The data show thousands of clones, with 88% seen just once and less than 7.5% held by the top ten. Sequencing used tumor tissue from the primary lung tumor. The origin of the receptors is a woman between 45 and 65 years old with non-small cell lung cancer.

The rearrangement joins TRBV30 to TRBJ2-1, with D perhaps TRBD1 (6 bases). Trimming removed 5 bases at V and 4 bases at J, with 12 bases between. The CDR3 consists of 13 residues. CDR1 is GTSNPN, CDR2 SVGIG, per germline (reference sequence). The DNA of the CDR3 is TGTGCCTGGGGGGGCGGACTGTACAATGAGCAGTTCTTC. Protein: CAWGGGLYNEQFF.

The V gene is TRBV5-1, the J gene TRBJ2-5; TRBD2 matches 9 bases. V lost 1 base and J lost 2; bases outside the gene matches: 3. Germline V gives CDR1 SGHRS, CDR2 YFSETQ. The CDR3 has 15 residues. The CDR3 reads CASSLQAGGQETQYF. The CDR3 nucleotides read TGCGCCAGCAGCTTGCAGGCGGGAGGGCAAGAGACCCAGTACTTC.

With respect to this clone: A read error is likely here: a far larger clone is one base away. The J gene is TRBJ2-1, the V gene TRBV19; 8 nucleotides match TRBD2. This CDR3 spans 14 amino acids. Per germline, CDR1 LNHDA and CDR2 SQIVND (reference sequence). Unmatched junction bases numbered 9, after V lost 5 bases and J lost 9 bases. The CDR3 DNA reads TGTGCCAGTAGTTCGGGACTAGGTACGCGTGAGCAGTTCTTC. Amino acids: CASSSGLGTREQFF.

V is TRBV7-9 and J is TRBJ1-3; D gene uncertain. The CDR3 has 15 residues. Germline CDR1 and CDR2: SEHNR and FQNEAQ (reference sequence). The V end was cut by 1 base, the J end by 1 base, with 8 bases between. The CDR3 nucleotides read TGTGCCAGCAGCTTAGATAGGCAGTCTGGAAACACCATATATTTT. Its protein is CASSLDRQSGNTIYF.

The V call is TRBV10-3, the J call TRBJ1-3, with D possibly being TRBD1 (5 bases). Germline loops: CDR1 ENHRY, CDR2 SYGVKD. V lost 10 bases and J 0 bases, leaving 28 bases between the germline ends. There are 19 residues in the CDR3. The CDR3 is CATDPNDETAPSSGNTIYF. The CDR3 DNA reads as TGTGCCACCGACCCAAACGATGAGACAGCACCGAGCTCTGGAAACACCATATATTTT.

As DNA, the CDR3 is TGTGCCAGCAGCTCGATCAATCAGCCCCAGCATTTT. It specifies CASSSINQPQHF. The V call is TRBV5-6, the J call TRBJ1-5; D unresolved. The CDR3 covers 12 residues. V lost 3 bases and J 3 bases, leaving 4 bases between the germline ends. The germline V gene encodes CDR1 SGHDT and CDR2 YYEEEE.

The V and J genes are TRBV9 and TRBJ2-7; TRBD2 matches at 13 bases. The CDR3 is made up of 15 amino acids. V lost 4 bases to trimming and J lost 5 bases; unmatched junction nucleotides: 6. Germline loops: CDR1 SGDLS, CDR2 YYNGEE. In nucleotides, the CDR3 is TGTGCCAGCAGCCCTCGGACTAGCGGGAGCAACGAGCAGTACTTC. This encodes CASSPRTSGSNEQYF.

The CDR3 is CASSGQATDTQYF. The DNA of the CDR3 is TGTGCCAGCAGTGGACAGGCTACAGATACGCAGTATTTT. The genes are TRBV28 and TRBJ2-3; TRBD1 agrees at 7 bases. The trim removed 5 bases at V and 3 bases at J, leaving 2 bases unmatched. CDR1 and CDR2 from the germline V gene are MDHEN and SYDVKM. The length of the CDR3 is 13 residues.

This clone appeared once. V usage is TRBV19 and J usage is TRBJ2-2; tentatively, D is TRBD1 (5 bases). The V end was cut by 3 bases, the J end by 2 bases, with 19 bases between. Germline CDR1 and CDR2: LNHDA and SQIVND (reference sequence). The CDR3 extends over 18 amino acids. Here the CDR3 DNA reads TGTGCCAGTAGTATTCGATCCCTGGGGCGTATAAACACCGGGGAGCTGTTTTTT. Its protein product is CASSIRSLGRINTGELFF.

The DNA for the CDR3 is TGTGCCAGCAGCTCCGGGAGGGGGCCTTCCTCCTACGAGCAGTACTTC. Residues: CASSSGRGPSSYEQYF. The rearrangement uses TRBV7-9 and TRBJ2-7; a weak D match, TRBD2 (8 bases). The CDR3 is made up of 16 amino acids. CDR1 and CDR2 (germline): SEHNR, FQNEAQ (reference sequence). V dropped 4 bases and J dropped 0 bases, with 16 bases sitting between them.

The chain couples TRBV7-9 to TRBJ2-2, with D possibly being TRBD2 (6 bases). CDR3 size: 12 residues. The germline CDR1 and CDR2 sequences are SEHNR and FQNEAQ (reference sequence). Deletions cut 6 bases from V and 13 bases from J, with 15 bases between. The CDR3 reads CASSPAGGGLFF. CDR3 DNA: TGTGCCAGCAGTCCCGCCGGGGGAGGGCTGTTTTTT.

The chain combines TRBV28 with TRBJ2-4; 7 nucleotides match TRBD1. The CDR3 has 16 amino acids. Germline CDR1 and CDR2: MDHEN and SYDVKM. Germline trimming cut 6 bases from V and 0 bases from J; bases unmatched to any gene: 8. CDR3 bases: TGTGCCAGCAGGGCTGAGGGACAGCTAGCCAAAAACATTCAGTACTTC. This encodes CASRAEGQLAKNIQYF.

As regards this clone: Other DNA sequences within the sample encode an identical CDR3. The gene calls are TRBV30 and TRBJ1-2; D is perhaps TRBD1 (5 bases). The CDR3 is 15 amino acids. V was clipped by 0 bases and J by 6 bases, with 17 bases between them. Germline V gene sequence: CDR1 GTSNPN, CDR2 SVGIG (reference sequence). The CDR3 nucleotides read TGTGCCTGGAGTGTGCGGGGCAGCTGGAGTGATGGCTACACCTTC. As protein: CAWSVRGSWSDGYTF.

The rearrangement joins TRBV5-1 to TRBJ1-1; perhaps TRBD1 as D (6 bases). The germline gives CDR1 SGHRS, CDR2 YFSETQ. This CDR3 is built from 13 residues. The V end lost 6 bases, the J end lost 0 bases, and 9 bases lay between the germline ends. CDR3 region: CASNEGVNTEAFF. The CDR3 nucleotides read TGCGCCAGCAATGAGGGGGTGAACACTGAAGCTTTCTTT.

The chain employs TRBV30 and TRBJ2-7; TRBD2 might be the D (5 bases). V shed 3 bases and J shed 4 bases, with 7 bases lying between them. CDR1 GTSNPN and CDR2 SVGIG come from the germline V gene (reference sequence). This CDR3 comprises 11 residues. CDR3 sequence reads: CAWSPGYEQYF. The DNA for the CDR3 is TGTGCCTGGAGCCCGGGATACGAGCAGTACTTC.

The V call is TRBV7-3, the J call TRBJ2-2; 7 positions match TRBD1. The CDR3 has 16 residues. CDR1 is SGHTA and CDR2 is FQGTGA in the germline V gene. The ends lost 2 bases at V and 4 bases at J; junction bases unmatched: 7. The DNA of the CDR3 is TGTGCCAGCAGCTTAGGCGACAGGGCTGGCACCGGGGAGCTGTTTTTT. Protein sequence: CASSLGDRAGTGELFF.

This clone was seen only once. This chain connects TRBV4-3 to TRBJ2-3; 14 bases fit TRBD2. CDR3 length: 16 residues. Germline values: CDR1 LGHNA, CDR2 YSLEER. The trim removed 1 base at V and 5 bases at J, leaving 2 bases unmatched. This CDR3 is CASSQVGTSGRDTQYF. As DNA, the CDR3 is TGCGCCAGCAGCCAAGTAGGGACTAGCGGGAGAGATACGCAGTATTTT.

The V call is TRBV29-1, the J call TRBJ2-1, with 8 positions matching TRBD1. Trimming at V came to 4 bases and at J to 4 bases, leaving 12 bases not matched to a gene. Germline V gives CDR1 SQVTM, CDR2 ANQGSEA. This CDR3 is built from 16 residues. CDR3 coding DNA: TGCAGCGTTGTAATTTCATGGCAGGGGGCTTACAATGAGCAGTTCTTC. Translated: CSVVISWQGAYNEQFF.

The rearrangement uses TRBV7-2 and TRBJ1-2, with 7 bases fitting TRBD1. CDR1 and CDR2 (germline): SGHTA, FQGNSA. The CDR3 covers 13 residues. The V gene end was trimmed by 1 base and the J gene end by 8 bases; junction bases not matched to a gene: 4. The CDR3 spells CASSLGQGNGYTF. DNA of the CDR3: TGTGCCAGCAGCTTAGGACAGGGTAACGGCTACACCTTC.

This chain links TRBV14 with TRBJ2-7; D is undetermined. The CDR3 sequence is 11 residues long. V was pared by 5 bases and J by 4 bases, with 6 bases between. Germline CDR1 and CDR2: SGHDN and FVKESK. CDR3 sequence reads: CASSYTYEQYF. The CDR3, as DNA: TGTGCCAGCAGCTACACGTACGAGCAGTACTTC.

The gene calls are TRBV30 and TRBJ2-1; TRBD2 matches 8 bases. There are 14 residues in the CDR3. Trimming took 6 bases from V and 5 from J; bases not matched to a gene: 9. In germline, CDR1 is GTSNPN, CDR2 SVGIG (reference sequence). CDR3 nucleotide sequence: TGTGCCTGTCAGCGGGGGACTTCCGACAATGAGCAGTTCTTC. It encodes CACQRGTSDNEQFF. The full variable domain, rest sourced from reference TRBV30 and TRBJ2-1, is SQTIHQWPATLVQPVGSPLSLECTVEGTSNPNLYWYRQAAGRGLQLLFYSVGIGQISSEVPQNLSASRPQDRQFILSSKKLLLSDSGFYLCACQRGTSDNEQFFGPGTRLTVL.

The chain combines TRBV5-4 with TRBJ2-3; TRBD2 might be the D (6 bases). The CDR3 sequence is 17 residues long. V was clipped by 0 bases and J by 0 bases, with 14 bases between them. CDR1 SGHNT and CDR2 YYREEE come from the germline V gene (reference sequence). This chain's CDR3 is CASSLGRRGASTDTQYF. The CDR3 bases are TGTGCCAGCAGCTTGGGGCGGAGGGGAGCTAGCACAGATACGCAGTATTTT.

The chain combines TRBV30 with TRBJ1-2; D is ambiguous. Germline V gene data show CDR1 as GTSNPN and CDR2 as SVGIG (reference sequence). Trimming took off 5 bases at V and 8 bases at J, with 12 bases between the two ends. CDR3 length equals 11 residues. The CDR3 region is CAWGHGGGYTF. CDR3 DNA: TGTGCCTGGGGGCACGGCGGAGGCTACACCTTC.

V gene TRBV2 combines with J gene TRBJ1-6; the D is unclear. From germline, CDR1 is SNHLY and CDR2 FYNNEI. This CDR3 spans 13 amino acids. Trimming left V 1 base short and J 9 bases short, with 7 bases between. DNA of the CDR3: TGTGCCAGCAGTGAAGGGGCGCCTTCACCCCTCCACTTT. Its translation is CASSEGAPSPLHF.

The chain carries TRBV9 and TRBJ1-3; D ambiguous. The V end lost 4 bases, the J end lost 0 bases, and 8 bases lay between the germline ends. Germline CDR1 is SGDLS and CDR2 is YYNGEE. The CDR3 consists of 14 residues. The CDR3 DNA reads as TGTGCCAGCAGCTCCCCAATCTCTGGAAACACCATATATTTT. Its protein is CASSSPISGNTIYF.